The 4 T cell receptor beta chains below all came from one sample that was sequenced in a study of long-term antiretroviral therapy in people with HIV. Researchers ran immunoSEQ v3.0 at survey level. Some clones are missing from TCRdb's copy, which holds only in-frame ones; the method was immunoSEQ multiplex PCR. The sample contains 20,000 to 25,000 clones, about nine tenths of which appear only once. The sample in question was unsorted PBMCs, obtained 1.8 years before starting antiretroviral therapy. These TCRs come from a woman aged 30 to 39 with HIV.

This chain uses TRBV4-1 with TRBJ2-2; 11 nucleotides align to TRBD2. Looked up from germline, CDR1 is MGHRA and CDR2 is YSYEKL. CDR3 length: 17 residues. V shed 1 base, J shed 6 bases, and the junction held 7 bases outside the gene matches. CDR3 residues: CASSQGELAGVAGELFF. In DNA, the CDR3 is TGCGCCAGCAGCCAAGGCGAACTAGCGGGGGTTGCCGGGGAGCTGTTTTTT.

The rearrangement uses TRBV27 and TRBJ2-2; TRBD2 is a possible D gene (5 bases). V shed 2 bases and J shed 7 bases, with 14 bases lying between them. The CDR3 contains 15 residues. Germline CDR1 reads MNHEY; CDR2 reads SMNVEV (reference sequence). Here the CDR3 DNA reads TGTGCCAGCAGTTTAGTCCGGGGTGAGAGCGGGGAGCTGTTTTTT. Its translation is CASSLVRGESGELFF.

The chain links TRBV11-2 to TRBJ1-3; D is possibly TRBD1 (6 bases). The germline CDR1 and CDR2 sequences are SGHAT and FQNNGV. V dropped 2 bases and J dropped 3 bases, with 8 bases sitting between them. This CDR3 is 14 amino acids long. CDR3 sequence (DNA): TGTGCCAGCAGCTTATGGGACATTGGAAACACCATATATTTT. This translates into CASSLWDIGNTIYF.

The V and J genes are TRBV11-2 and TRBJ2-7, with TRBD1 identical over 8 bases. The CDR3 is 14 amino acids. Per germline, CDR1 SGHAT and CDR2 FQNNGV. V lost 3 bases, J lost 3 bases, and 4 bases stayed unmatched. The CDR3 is CASSFETGDYEQYF. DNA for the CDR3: TGTGCCAGCAGCTTCGAGACAGGGGACTACGAGCAGTACTTC.